The T cell receptor beta chain under discussion was sequenced for a study of blood T cell repertoires in COVID-19. Study summary: Samples taken during acute and convalescent COVID-19 were collected in the United States, Italy and Spain.

Seattle patients were enrolled during active infection and followed longitudinally. Between the trimmed V and J ends, which lost 5 bases and 10 bases, there was a span of 15 bases. The CDR3 runs 13 residues. Profiling relied on immunoSEQ multiplex PCR, and the TCRdb table lists in-frame clones only, not all of them. The sample yields hundreds of thousands of clones, 85% to 90% seen once. The rearrangement links TRBV12-3 or TRBV12-4 to TRBJ2-4; D may be TRBD2 (5 bases). The receptor comes from a woman aged 25 to 39 with COVID-19, enrolled during active disease. Sequencing input: peripheral blood. CDR3 protein: CASSPSRAGIQYF. In DNA, the CDR3 is TGTGCCAGCAGTCCCTCGAGGGCTGGGATTCAGTACTTC.